This T cell receptor beta chain was observed in a study of patients and donors after allogeneic stem cell transplantation. Between the trimmed V and J ends, which lost 0 bases and 2 bases, there was a span of 20 bases. The germline gives CDR1 SNHLY, CDR2 FYNNEI. This CDR3 region has 19 residues. Each CDR3 protein is one row after TCRdb ran MiXCR on the RT-PCR reads. The table includes roughly 880,000 distinct CDR3 sequences, roughly 18% detected once. In its sample, this clonotype was seen a few times. V and J are TRBV2 and TRBJ1-3; no clear D. The specimen was blood, either unsorted or a sorted T cell fraction (not recorded which). The sequence was collected from a human donor who was either an allogeneic HSCT recipient or a stem cell or donor lymphocyte infusion donor (not recorded which). It is not recorded whose cells these are; they may come from a transplant donor. This CDR3 reads CASSEALREQPLPGNTIYF. DNA of the CDR3: TGTGCCAGCAGTGAAGCGCTGAGGGAACAGCCTCTACCTGGAAACACCATATATTTT.